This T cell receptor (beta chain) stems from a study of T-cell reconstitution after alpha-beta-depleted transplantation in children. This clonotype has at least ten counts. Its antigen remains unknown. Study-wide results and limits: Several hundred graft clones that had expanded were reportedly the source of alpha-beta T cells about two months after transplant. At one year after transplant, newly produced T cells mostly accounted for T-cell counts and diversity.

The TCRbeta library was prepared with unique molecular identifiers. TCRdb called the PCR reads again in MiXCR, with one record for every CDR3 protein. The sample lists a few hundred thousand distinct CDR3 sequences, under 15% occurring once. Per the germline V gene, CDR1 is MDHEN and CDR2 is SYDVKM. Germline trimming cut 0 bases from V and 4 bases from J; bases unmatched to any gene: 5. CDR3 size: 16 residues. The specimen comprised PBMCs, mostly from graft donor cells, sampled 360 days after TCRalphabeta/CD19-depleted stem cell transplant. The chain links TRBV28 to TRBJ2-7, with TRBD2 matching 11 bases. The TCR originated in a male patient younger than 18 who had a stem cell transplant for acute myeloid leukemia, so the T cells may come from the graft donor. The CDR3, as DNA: TGTGCCAGCAGTTTATGGGGGCTAGCGGGAGGTTACGAGCAGTACTTC. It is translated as CASSLWGLAGGYEQYF.